This entry is about one T cell receptor (beta chain). Its target is unknown. Sequencing was preceded by expansion of antigen-specific CD4+ T cells with viral peptide pools in the ViraFEST assay. The authors isolated CD4+ T cells after approximately 9 days of culture. Researchers swapped half the medium for IL-2 medium on both days 3 and 7. This CDR3 has 16 amino acids. Per germline, CDR1 SGHTS and CDR2 YDEGEE. V trimming: 0 bases; J trimming: 5 bases; junction bases outside the gene matches: 8. These data come from a study of vaccination effects on CD4 cells after COVID-19. Points from the study as a whole: No early post-infection timepoints were available in the study, which also included few convalescent patients. In healthy vaccinees, only 1 of 255 vaccine-induced clones cross-reacted with common cold coronaviruses.

Only in-frame clones appear in the TCRdb table, and some are missing; sequencing was by immunoSEQ multiplex PCR. The table lists about 60,000 clones, about four fifths of them singletons. This sequence originates from a human donor who received a COVID-19 vaccine. The source was CD4+ T cells from PBMCs cultured with HCoV-229E spike peptides, collected before COVID-19 vaccination. The chain combines TRBV5-8 with TRBJ2-5; 9 bases align to TRBD2. The CDR3: CASSLGAGGPEETQYF. CDR3 bases: TGTGCCAGCAGCTTGGGCGCGGGGGGGCCAGAGGAGACCCAGTACTTC. Complete variable domain (other parts from reference TRBV5-8 and TRBJ2-5): EAGVTQSPTHLIKTRGQQATLRCSPISGHTSVYWYQQALGLGLQFLLWYDEGEERNRGNFPPRFSGRQFPNYSSELNVNALELEDSALYLCASSLGAGGPEETQYFGPGTRLLVL.